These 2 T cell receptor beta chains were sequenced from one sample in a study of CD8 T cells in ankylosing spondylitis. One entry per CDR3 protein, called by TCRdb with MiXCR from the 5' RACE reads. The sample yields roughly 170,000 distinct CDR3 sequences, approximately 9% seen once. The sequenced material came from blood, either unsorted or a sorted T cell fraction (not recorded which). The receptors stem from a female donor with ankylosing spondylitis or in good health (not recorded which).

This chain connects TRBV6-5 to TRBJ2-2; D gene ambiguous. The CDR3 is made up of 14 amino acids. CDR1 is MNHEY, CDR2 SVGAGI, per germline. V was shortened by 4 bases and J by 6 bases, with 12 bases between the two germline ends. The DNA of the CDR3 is TGTGCCAGCAGTTTCCAAGTCCCCGCCGGGGAGCTGTTTTTT. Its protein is CASSFQVPAGELFF.

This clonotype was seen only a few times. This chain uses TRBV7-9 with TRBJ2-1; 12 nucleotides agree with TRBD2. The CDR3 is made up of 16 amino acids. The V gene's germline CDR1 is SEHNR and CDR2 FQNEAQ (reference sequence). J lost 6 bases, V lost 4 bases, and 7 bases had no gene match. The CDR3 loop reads CASSSTGGLAGNEQFF. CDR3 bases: TGTGCCAGCAGCTCCACGGGGGGACTAGCGGGCAATGAGCAGTTCTTC.